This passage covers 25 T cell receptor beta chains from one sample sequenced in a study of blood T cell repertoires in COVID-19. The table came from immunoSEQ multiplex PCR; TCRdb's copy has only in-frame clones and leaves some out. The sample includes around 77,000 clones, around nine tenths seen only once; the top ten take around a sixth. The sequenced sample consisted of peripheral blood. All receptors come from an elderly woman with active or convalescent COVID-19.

The CDR3 DNA is TGTGCCAGCAGTCCCCCAAAGACAGGGGTGTATGGCTACACCTTC. This translates into CASSPPKTGVYGYTF. The chain uses TRBV28 and TRBJ1-2; 8 bases are shared with TRBD1. CDR1 and CDR2 from the germline V gene are MDHEN and SYDVKM. J lost 5 bases, V lost 5 bases, and 10 bases had no gene match. CDR3 size: 15 residues.

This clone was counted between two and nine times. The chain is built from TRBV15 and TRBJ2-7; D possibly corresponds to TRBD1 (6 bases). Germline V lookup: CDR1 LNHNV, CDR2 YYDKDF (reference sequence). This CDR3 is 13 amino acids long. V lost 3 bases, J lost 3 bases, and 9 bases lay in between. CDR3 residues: CATSSRGLYEQYF. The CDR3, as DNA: TGTGCCACCAGCAGCAGGGGCCTCTACGAGCAGTACTTC.

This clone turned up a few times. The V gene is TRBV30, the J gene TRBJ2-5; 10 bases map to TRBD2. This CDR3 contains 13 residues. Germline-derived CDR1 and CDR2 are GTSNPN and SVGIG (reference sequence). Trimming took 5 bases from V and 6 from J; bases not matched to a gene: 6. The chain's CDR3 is CAWGSSGGKTQYF. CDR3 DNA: TGTGCCTGGGGGTCTAGCGGGGGAAAGACCCAGTACTTC.

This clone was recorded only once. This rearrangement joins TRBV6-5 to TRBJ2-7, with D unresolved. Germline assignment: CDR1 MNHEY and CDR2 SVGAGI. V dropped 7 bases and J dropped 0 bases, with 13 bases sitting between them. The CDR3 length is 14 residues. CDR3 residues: CASITFRSSYEQYF. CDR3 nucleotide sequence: TGTGCCAGCATTACTTTCCGGAGCTCCTACGAGCAGTACTTC.

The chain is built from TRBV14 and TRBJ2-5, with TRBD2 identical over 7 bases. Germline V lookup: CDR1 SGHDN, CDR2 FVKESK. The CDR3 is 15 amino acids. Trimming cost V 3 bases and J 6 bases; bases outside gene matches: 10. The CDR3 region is CASSQGLGGKKTQYF. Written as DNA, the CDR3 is TGTGCCAGCAGCCAGGGACTGGGAGGGAAGAAGACCCAGTACTTC.

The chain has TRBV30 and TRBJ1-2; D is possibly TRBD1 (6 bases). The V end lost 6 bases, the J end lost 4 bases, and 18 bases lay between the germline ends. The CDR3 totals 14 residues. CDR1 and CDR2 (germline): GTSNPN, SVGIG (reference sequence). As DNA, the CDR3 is TGTGCCTGCAAAGACAGGACTCGCATCTATGGCTACACCTTC. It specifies CACKDRTRIYGYTF.

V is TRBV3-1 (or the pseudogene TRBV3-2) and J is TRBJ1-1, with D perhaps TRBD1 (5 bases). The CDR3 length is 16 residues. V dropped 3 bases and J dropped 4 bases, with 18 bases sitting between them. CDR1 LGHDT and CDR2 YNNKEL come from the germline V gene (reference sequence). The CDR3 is CASSHALVLGGTEAFF. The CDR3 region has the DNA TGTGCCAGCAGCCATGCCTTGGTCCTGGGGGGCACTGAAGCTTTCTTT.

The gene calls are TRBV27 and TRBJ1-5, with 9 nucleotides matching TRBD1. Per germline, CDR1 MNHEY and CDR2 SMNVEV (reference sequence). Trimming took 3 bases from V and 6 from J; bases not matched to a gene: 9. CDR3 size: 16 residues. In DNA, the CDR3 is TGTGCCAGCAGTTTCTCAACCACAGGGGGCAGTCAGCCCCAGCATTTT. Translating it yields CASSFSTTGGSQPQHF.

The CDR3 nucleotides are TGTGCCAGCAGCGTCACTCCTGGTGAGTCGACTGAAGCTTTCTTT. Its protein product is CASSVTPGESTEAFF. The chain couples TRBV9 to TRBJ1-1; D is uncertain. CDR1 is SGDLS and CDR2 is YYNGEE in the germline V gene. The CDR3 contains 15 residues. Trimming left V 2 bases short and J 5 bases short, with 16 bases between.

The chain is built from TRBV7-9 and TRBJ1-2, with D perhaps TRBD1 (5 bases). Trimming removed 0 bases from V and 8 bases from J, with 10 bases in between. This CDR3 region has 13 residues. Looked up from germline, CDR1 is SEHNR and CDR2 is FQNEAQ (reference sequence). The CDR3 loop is CASSLADSGGYTF. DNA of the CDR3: TGTGCCAGCAGCTTAGCCGACTCAGGGGGCTACACCTTC. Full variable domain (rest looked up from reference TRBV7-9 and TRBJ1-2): DTGVSQNPRHKITKRGQNVTFRCDPISEHNRLYWYRQTLGQGPEFLTYFQNEAQLEKSRLLSDRFSAERPKGSFSTLEIQRTEQGDSAMYLCASSLADSGGYTFGSGTRLTVV.

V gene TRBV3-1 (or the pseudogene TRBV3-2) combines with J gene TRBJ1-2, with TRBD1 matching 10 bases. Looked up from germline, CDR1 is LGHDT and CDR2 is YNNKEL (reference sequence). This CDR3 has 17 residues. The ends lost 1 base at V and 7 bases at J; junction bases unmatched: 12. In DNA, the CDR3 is TGTGCCAGCAGCCAAGCGGGACAGGGGAGAACTATTTGTGGCTACACCTTC. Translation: CASSQAGQGRTICGYTF.

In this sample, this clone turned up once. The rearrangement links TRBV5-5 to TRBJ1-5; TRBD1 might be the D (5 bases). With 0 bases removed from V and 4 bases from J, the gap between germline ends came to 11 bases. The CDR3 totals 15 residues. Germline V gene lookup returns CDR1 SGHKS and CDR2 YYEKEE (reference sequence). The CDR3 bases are TGTGCCAGCAGCTTGGTGGCAGGGAAGAATCAGCCCCAGCATTTT. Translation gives CASSLVAGKNQPQHF.

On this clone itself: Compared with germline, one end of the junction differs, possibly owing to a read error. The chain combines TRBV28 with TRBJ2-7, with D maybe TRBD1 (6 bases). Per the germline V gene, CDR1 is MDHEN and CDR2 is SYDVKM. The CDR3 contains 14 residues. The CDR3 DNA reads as TGTGCCAGCGATCCGGGACAACCCTCCTCCGAGCAGTACTTC. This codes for CASDPGQPSSEQYF.

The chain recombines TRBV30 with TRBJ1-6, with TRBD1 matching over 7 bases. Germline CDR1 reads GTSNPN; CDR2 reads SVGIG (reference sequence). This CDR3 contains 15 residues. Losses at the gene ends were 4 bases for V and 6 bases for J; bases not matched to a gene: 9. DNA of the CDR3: TGTGCCTGGATCCCGTCGGACAGGTCTAATTCACCCCTCCACTTT. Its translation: CAWIPSDRSNSPLHF.

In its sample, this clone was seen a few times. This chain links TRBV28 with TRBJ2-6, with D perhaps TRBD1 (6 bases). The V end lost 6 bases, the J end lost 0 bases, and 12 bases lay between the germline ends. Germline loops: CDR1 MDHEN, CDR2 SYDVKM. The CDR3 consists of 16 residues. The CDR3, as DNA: TGTGCCAGCAGCCTCGGACAGTTCTCTGGGGCCAACGTCCTGACTTTC. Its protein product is CASSLGQFSGANVLTF.

CDR3 sequence: CASSRGLGQGSEKLFF. DNA of the CDR3: TGTGCCAGCAGCCGGGGGCTAGGACAGGGAAGTGAAAAACTGTTTTTT. This rearrangement joins TRBV4-2 to TRBJ1-4, with 8 bases that match TRBD1. In germline, CDR1 is LGHNA, CDR2 YNFKEQ. The CDR3 runs to 16 residues. V lost 4 bases and J lost 7; bases outside the gene matches: 11.

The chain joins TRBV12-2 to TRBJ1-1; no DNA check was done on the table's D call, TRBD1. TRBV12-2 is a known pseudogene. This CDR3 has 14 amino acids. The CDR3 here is CASRTYRGHTEAFF. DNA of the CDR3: TGTGCAAGTCGCACCTACAGGGGGCACACTGAAGCTTTCTTT.

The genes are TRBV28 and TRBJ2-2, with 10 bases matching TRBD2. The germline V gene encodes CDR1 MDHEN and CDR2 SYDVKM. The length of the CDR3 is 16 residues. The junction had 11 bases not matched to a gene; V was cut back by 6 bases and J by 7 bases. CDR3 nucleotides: TGTGCCAGCAGCCCTCCGAGCGGGGGGGCTTTCGGGGAGCTGTTTTTT. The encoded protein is CASSPPSGGAFGELFF.

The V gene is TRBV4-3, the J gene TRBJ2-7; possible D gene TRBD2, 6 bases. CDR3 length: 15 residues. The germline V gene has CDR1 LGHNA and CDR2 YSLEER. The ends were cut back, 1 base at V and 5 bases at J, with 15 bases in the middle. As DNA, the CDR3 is TGCGCCAGCAGCCAAGGGGTCGGGGGTTTCGACGAGCAGTACTTC. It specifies CASSQGVGGFDEQYF.

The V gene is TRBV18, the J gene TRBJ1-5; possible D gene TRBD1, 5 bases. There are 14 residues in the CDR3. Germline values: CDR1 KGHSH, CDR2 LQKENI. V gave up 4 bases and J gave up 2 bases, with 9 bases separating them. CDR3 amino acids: CASSQGKGNQPQHF. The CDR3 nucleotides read TGTGCCAGCTCACAGGGGAAGGGCAATCAGCCCCAGCATTTT.

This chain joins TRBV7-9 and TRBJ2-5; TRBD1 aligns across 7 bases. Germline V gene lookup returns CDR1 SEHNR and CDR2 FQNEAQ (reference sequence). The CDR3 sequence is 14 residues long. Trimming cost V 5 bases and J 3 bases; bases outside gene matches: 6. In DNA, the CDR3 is TGTGCCAGCAGCCCTAGACAGGGAAAAGAGACCCAGTACTTC. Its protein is CASSPRQGKETQYF.

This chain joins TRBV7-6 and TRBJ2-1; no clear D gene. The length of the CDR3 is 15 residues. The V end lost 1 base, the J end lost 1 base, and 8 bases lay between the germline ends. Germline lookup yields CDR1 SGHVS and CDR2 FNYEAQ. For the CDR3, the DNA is TGTGCCAGCAGCTTAGTGCCGGGTTCCTACAATGAGCAGTTCTTC. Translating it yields CASSLVPGSYNEQFF. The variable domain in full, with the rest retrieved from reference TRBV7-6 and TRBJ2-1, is GAGVSQSPRYKVTKRGQDVALRCDPISGHVSLYWYRQALGQGPEFLTYFNYEAQQDKSGLPNDRFSAERPEGSISTLTIQRTEQRDSAMYRCASSLVPGSYNEQFFGPGTRLTVL.

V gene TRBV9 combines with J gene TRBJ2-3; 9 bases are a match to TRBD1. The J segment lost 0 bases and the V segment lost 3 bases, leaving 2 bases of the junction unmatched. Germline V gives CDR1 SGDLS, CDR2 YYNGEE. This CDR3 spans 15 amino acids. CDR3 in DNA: TGTGCCAGCAGCGGGGACAGGGCTAGCACAGATACGCAGTATTTT. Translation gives CASSGDRASTDTQYF.

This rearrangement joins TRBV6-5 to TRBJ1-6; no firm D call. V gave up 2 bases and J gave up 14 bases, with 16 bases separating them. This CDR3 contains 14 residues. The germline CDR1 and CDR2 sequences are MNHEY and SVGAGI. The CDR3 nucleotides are TGTGCCAGCAGTTACAGTGTGGGCAGATTAACCCTCCACTTT. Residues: CASSYSVGRLTLHF.

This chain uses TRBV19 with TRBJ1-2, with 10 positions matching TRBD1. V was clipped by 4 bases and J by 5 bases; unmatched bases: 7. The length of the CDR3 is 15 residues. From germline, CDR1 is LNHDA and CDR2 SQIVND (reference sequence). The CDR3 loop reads CASSTDRGRGYGYTF. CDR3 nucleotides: TGTGCCAGTAGTACCGACAGGGGGCGCGGGTATGGCTACACCTTC.